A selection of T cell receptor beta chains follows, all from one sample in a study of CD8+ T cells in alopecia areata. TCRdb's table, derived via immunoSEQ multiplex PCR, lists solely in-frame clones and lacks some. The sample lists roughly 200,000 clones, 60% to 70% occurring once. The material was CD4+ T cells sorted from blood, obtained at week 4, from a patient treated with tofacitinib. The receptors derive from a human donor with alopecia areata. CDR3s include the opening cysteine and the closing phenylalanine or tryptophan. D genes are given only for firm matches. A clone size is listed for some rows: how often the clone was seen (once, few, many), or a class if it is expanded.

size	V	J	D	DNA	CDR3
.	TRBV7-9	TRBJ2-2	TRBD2	TGTGCCAGCAGCTCCAAGCGGGGGCCGACCGGGGAGCTGTTTTTT	CASSSKRGPTGELFF
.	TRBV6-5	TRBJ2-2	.	TGTGCCAGCAGTCCCCGGACCGGGGAGCTGTTTTTT	CASSPRTGELFF
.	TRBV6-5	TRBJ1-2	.	TGTGCCAGCAGAAACGGACGGAGCTATGGCTACACCTTC	CASRNGRSYGYTF
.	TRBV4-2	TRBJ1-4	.	TGTGCCAGCAGCCAAGATGGGCGGGTTGCAACTAATGAAAAACTGTTTTTT	CASSQDGRVATNEKLFF
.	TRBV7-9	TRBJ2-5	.	TGTGCCAGCAGTTCCTCCGCGGCGGGTTATCCCCAAGAGACCCAGTACTTC	CASSSSAAGYPQETQYF
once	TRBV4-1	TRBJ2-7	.	TGCGCCAGCAGCCAAGCTACGGCAACCTACGAGCAGTACTTC	CASSQATATYEQYF
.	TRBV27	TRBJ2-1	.	TGTGCCAGCACCCGCGGGGTCTCCTACAATGAGCAGTTCTTC	CASTRGVSYNEQFF
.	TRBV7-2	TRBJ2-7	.	TGTGCCAGCAGCTTAGCCGTCGGCAGGGCCTACGAGCAGTACTTC	CASSLAVGRAYEQYF
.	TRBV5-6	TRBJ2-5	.	TGTGCCAGCAGCTTGCAAGGGTTAGGGACCCAGTACTTC	CASSLQGLGTQYF
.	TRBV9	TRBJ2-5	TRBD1	TGTGCCAGCAGCGGGCCGACAGGGATCGGAGAGACCCAGTACTTC	CASSGPTGIGETQYF
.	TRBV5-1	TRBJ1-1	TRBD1	TGCGCCAGCAGCTCTACTCCTCAGGGGGCGACCACTGAAGCTTTCTTT	CASSSTPQGATTEAFF
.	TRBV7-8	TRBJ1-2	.	TGTGCCAGCAGCCTACAGCAGGGCGGACTCTATGGCTACACCTTC	CASSLQQGGLYGYTF
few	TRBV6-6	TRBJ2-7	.	TGTGCCAGCAGTACCTCAGCGGTCGTAGGGGAGCAGTACTTC	CASSTSAVVGEQYF
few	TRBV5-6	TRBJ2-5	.	TGTGCCAGCAGCCGTTCAGGGTCCAGGGAGGAGACCCAGTACTTC	CASSRSGSREETQYF
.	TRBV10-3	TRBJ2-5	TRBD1	TGTGCCATCAGGGCGGGACAGGGGCGACAGACCCAGTACTTC	CAIRAGQGRQTQYF
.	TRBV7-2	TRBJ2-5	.	TGTGCCAGCAGCTTAGCTTCTCCCGGGGTCAAGTACTTC	CASSLASPGVKYF
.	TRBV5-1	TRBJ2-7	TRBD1	TGCGCCAGCCATTTCGGGGGACAGGGCTCCTACGAGCAGTACTTC	CASHFGGQGSYEQYF
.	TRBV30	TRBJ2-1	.	TGTGCCTCTCGCGGGGGCGCCTACAATGAGCAGTTCTTC	CASRGGAYNEQFF
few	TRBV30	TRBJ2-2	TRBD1	TGTGCCTGGAAGAAACAGGGGGCTGCCGGGGAGCTGTTTTTT	CAWKKQGAAGELFF
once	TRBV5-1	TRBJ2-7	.	TGCGCCAGCAGCCCCGAGGGAAGGTACGAGCAGTACTTC	CASSPEGRYEQYF
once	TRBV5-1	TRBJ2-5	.	TGCGCCAGCAGCTTGGAGGGTCTTGGGGAGACCCAGTACTTC	CASSLEGLGETQYF
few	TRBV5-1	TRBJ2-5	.	TGCGCCAGCAGCTTGTCCTCCGGACTCCAAGAGACCCAGTACTTC	CASSLSSGLQETQYF
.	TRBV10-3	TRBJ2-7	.	TGTGCCATCAGTGACGCAAGGACAGTCTCCTACGAGCAGTACTTC	CAISDARTVSYEQYF
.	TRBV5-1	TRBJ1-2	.	TGCGCCAGCAGCCCCCGGGTCAGTCCTAACTATGGCTACACCTTC	CASSPRVSPNYGYTF